This T cell receptor beta chain was identified during a study of T cell responses to AZD1222 COVID-19 vaccine. Whole-study results and caveats: There were repertoire samples only from the period after the peak T cell response. Donor demographics were predominantly white British with a female majority; clonal diversity may be underestimated. The breadth and depth of Spike-specific TCRs increased once two AZD1222 doses had been given.

Profiled with immunoSEQ multiplex PCR; TCRdb holds only in-frame clones, not every one. The sample includes 85,000 to 120,000 clones, about 92% of them seen just once. Second-dose intervals near 4 or 12 weeks were combined. Germline V gene data show CDR1 as SGDLS and CDR2 as YYNGEE. V lost 4 bases to trimming and J lost 5 bases; unmatched junction nucleotides: 10. The CDR3 length is 17 residues. With regard to this clone: Its antigen is as yet unknown.

The sequence derives from an adult who received the AZD1222 COVID-19 vaccine. Sequenced here: peripheral blood, sampled 28 days after the second AZD1222 dose. The chain is built from TRBV9 and TRBJ2-1; 12 bases map to TRBD2. The CDR3 sequence is CASSPAPGLAGNNEQFF. In DNA, the CDR3 is TGTGCCAGCAGCCCTGCCCCGGGACTAGCGGGTAACAATGAGCAGTTCTTC. The variable domain in full, completed from reference TRBV9 and TRBJ2-1, reads DSGVTQTPKHLITATGQRVTLRCSPRSGDLSVYWYQQSLDQGLQFLIQYYNGEERAKGNILERFSAQQFPDLHSELNLSSLELGDSALYFCASSPAPGLAGNNEQFFGPGTRLTVL.